The T cell receptor (beta chain) under discussion was sequenced for a study of CD8+CD57+ T cells in acquired aplastic anemia. About the research overall: Mean DNA quantity obtained from sorted CD4+ and CD8+ cells was about 3.5 ug. Healthy donors yielded roughly 11 million CD4+ cell reads on average. Findings of the study overall: A significant difference in CD8+ Simpson's diversity between patients and controls was not found. There were 25 to 35 CD8+ CDR3 sequences that occurred in both patients and controls.

In regard to this clonotype: No antigen is known for it.

Genomic DNA templated the TCR beta VDJ and CDR3 profiling. TCRdb reprocessed the reads with MiXCR, giving one entry per CDR3 protein. Among roughly 130,000 distinct CDR3 sequences listed, about half were seen once. The source material was sorted CD4+, CD8+, or CD8+CD57+ T cells (not recorded which) from PBMCs. The clonotype comes from a human donor in good health, serving as a control.

The CDR3 loop is CASMLASGLDTQYF. The CDR3 DNA is TGTGCCAGCATGTTGGCTAGCGGGTTAGATACGCAGTATTTT. The chain has TRBV2 and TRBJ2-3; TRBD2 matches at 8 bases. Germline V gives CDR1 SNHLY, CDR2 FYNNEI. This CDR3 has 14 amino acids. J was trimmed by 5 bases and V by 7 bases; bases with no gene match: 8.